Included here is one T cell receptor (beta chain) sequence, with context. In the original processing: Estimation of nucleated cell counts was performed using reference gene primer amplification. Sequencing used immunoSEQ multiplex PCR; TCRdb keeps in-frame clones, though not all of them. That table is the source of V, J and clone size, and D and trimming were worked out from the DNA. The data show roughly 200,000 clones, less than 85% seen once. The data are from a study of blood T cell repertoires in COVID-19. Looking at the study overall: The origin of the acute and convalescent COVID-19 samples was the United States, Italy and Spain. T cells, B-cell-depleted T cells, or PBMCs provided the cDNA or gDNA that served as material.

The material sequenced was peripheral blood. This TCR was sampled from a woman in her seventies with acute or convalescent COVID-19.

This chain's CDR3 is CASLTGSGQETQYF. The CDR3 DNA reads as TGTGCCAGTCTTACCGGTAGCGGACAAGAGACCCAGTACTTC. This chain links TRBV6-5 with TRBJ2-5, with D possibly being TRBD2 (6 bases). Germline V gene data show CDR1 as MNHEY and CDR2 as SVGAGI. The CDR3 contains 14 residues. The ends were cut back, 9 bases at V and 2 bases at J, with 16 bases in the middle.